The 18 T cell receptor beta chains presented below share a single source sample, sequenced in a study of T cell responses to AZD1222 COVID-19 vaccine. Only in-frame clones appear in the TCRdb table, and some are missing; sequencing was by immunoSEQ multiplex PCR. Among 140,000 or so clones, under 95% were seen once, and the ten largest hold 1.9%. The starting material was peripheral blood, obtained 28 days after the second AZD1222 dose. These receptor sequences come from an adult who received the AZD1222 COVID-19 vaccine.

This clone was seen a single time. The J gene is TRBJ1-2, the V gene TRBV5-1; maybe TRBD1 (6 bases). CDR3 size: 14 residues. Germline CDR1 SGHRS, CDR2 YFSETQ. V was clipped by 2 bases and J by 10 bases, with 18 bases between them. The CDR3 spells CASSFGGNRVDYTF. CDR3 nucleotide sequence: TGCGCCAGCAGCTTTGGGGGGAACAGGGTTGACTACACCTTC.

Comments on this clone: One end of the junction fails to match germline, which may point to a read error. The chain links TRBV6-1 to TRBJ2-5; D is perhaps TRBD2 (5 bases). In germline, CDR1 is MNHNS, CDR2 SASEGT. This CDR3 region has 13 residues. The CDR3 DNA follows: TGTGCCAGCAGCGAAGGCGTAACGGGGTCCCAGTACTTC. Translation: CASSEGVTGSQYF.

The gene calls are TRBV6-2 or TRBV6-3 and TRBJ2-5, with 7 bases fitting TRBD1. Per germline, CDR1 MNHEY and CDR2 SVGEGT. V was pared by 0 bases and J by 0 bases, with 4 bases of the junction left unmatched. The CDR3 length is 16 residues. The CDR3 sequence: CASSYSFRGNQETQYF. CDR3 coding DNA: TGTGCCAGCAGTTACTCGTTCAGGGGGAACCAAGAGACCCAGTACTTC.

The chain is built from TRBV6-5 and TRBJ1-5; D remains ambiguous. Trimming took 0 bases from V and 3 from J, leaving 9 bases between them. CDR3 length: 15 amino acids. Per the germline V gene, CDR1 is MNHEY and CDR2 is SVGAGI. In nucleotides, the CDR3 is TGTGCCAGCAGTTACTCGACTGGTTTCAATCAGCCCCAGCATTTT. Encoded protein: CASSYSTGFNQPQHF.

The gene calls are TRBV6-5 and TRBJ2-7; 11 nucleotides align to TRBD2. This CDR3 spans 15 amino acids. CDR1 MNHEY and CDR2 SVGAGI come from the germline V gene. Trimming at V came to 1 base and at J to 5 bases, leaving 4 bases not matched to a gene. This chain's CDR3 is CASSYLAGGGNEQYF. DNA of the CDR3: TGTGCCAGCAGTTACTTAGCGGGAGGGGGCAACGAGCAGTACTTC.

The chain joins TRBV5-4 to TRBJ2-7; perhaps D is TRBD1 or TRBD2 (5 bases each). V lost 5 bases and J 5 bases, leaving 14 bases between the germline ends. The CDR3 covers 13 residues. Germline loops: CDR1 SGHNT, CDR2 YYREEE (reference sequence). The CDR3 DNA follows: TGTGCCAGCAGAACCGGGACGCTCGACGAGCAGTACTTC. As protein: CASRTGTLDEQYF.

CDR3 sequence (DNA): TGTGCCATCAGTGAGTCCGGGACAGGTGTCGGCTTTGGCACTGAAGCTTTCTTT. Protein: CAISESGTGVGFGTEAFF. The V and J genes are TRBV10-3 and TRBJ1-1; 8 bases match TRBD1. There are 18 residues in the CDR3. CDR1 and CDR2 (germline): ENHRY, SYGVKD. V dropped 0 bases and J dropped 4; count of bases not matched to a gene: 13.

A few counts support this clone. The chain combines TRBV3-1 (or the pseudogene TRBV3-2) with TRBJ1-3, with D unresolved. This CDR3 is 13 amino acids long. From germline, CDR1 is LGHDT and CDR2 YNNKEL (reference sequence). Trimming pared 3 bases from V and 0 bases from J, leaving 3 bases between. The CDR3 nucleotides are TGTGCCAGCAGCCACCGCTCTGGAAACACCATATATTTT. It yields the protein CASSHRSGNTIYF.

The chain combines TRBV15 with TRBJ1-3; 7 bases align to TRBD1. V was pared by 0 bases and J by 4 bases, with 9 bases of the junction left unmatched. Germline loops: CDR1 LNHNV, CDR2 YYDKDF (reference sequence). The CDR3 runs 17 residues. CDR3 sequence (DNA): TGTGCCACCAGCAGAGATCTCCAGGGGGTGTCCGGAAACACCATATATTTT. It encodes CATSRDLQGVSGNTIYF. Together with reference TRBV15 and TRBJ1-3, the CDR3 gives the full variable domain: DAMVIQNPRYQVTQFGKPVTLSCSQTLNHNVMYWYQQKSSQAPKLLFHYYDKDFNNEADTPDNFQSRRPNTSFCFLDIRSPGLGDTAMYLCATSRDLQGVSGNTIYFGEGSWLTVV.

The chain couples TRBV7-9 to TRBJ2-1; 11 bases are shared with TRBD2. Germline CDR1 SEHNR, CDR2 FQNEAQ (reference sequence). V trimming: 5 bases; J trimming: 4 bases; junction bases outside the gene matches: 13. The CDR3 is 18 amino acids. In DNA, the CDR3 is TGTGCCAGCAGCCCCCCCCCTCGACTAGCGGGACATTACAATGAGCAGTTCTTC. Translating gives CASSPPPRLAGHYNEQFF.

This chain connects TRBV6-5 to TRBJ2-1, with D unresolved. Germline V lookup: CDR1 MNHEY, CDR2 SVGAGI. V was cut by 2 bases and J by 0 bases, with 8 bases left in between. This CDR3 is 15 amino acids long. CDR3 nucleotides: TGTGCCAGCAGTTACAGGATTAGCTCCTACAATGAGCAGTTCTTC. Protein sequence: CASSYRISSYNEQFF.

The genes are TRBV10-1 and TRBJ1-3, with a tentative D call TRBD1 (5 bases). Germline assignment: CDR1 WNHNN and CDR2 SYGVQD (reference sequence). The CDR3 has 19 residues. The ends were cut back, 8 bases at V and 0 bases at J, with 26 bases in the middle. CDR3 DNA sequence: TGCGCCAGCGAACCAATGTCGCCCTACAGGAACCCCTCTGGAAACACCATATATTTT. It specifies CASEPMSPYRNPSGNTIYF.

In DNA form, the CDR3 reads TGTGCCAGCAGCCCCAGGGTAAGTGAGCAGTTCTTC. Its protein product is CASSPRVSEQFF. The chain links TRBV5-5 to TRBJ2-1; D perhaps matches TRBD1 (5 bases). The CDR3 sequence is 12 residues long. Germline loops: CDR1 SGHKS, CDR2 YYEKEE (reference sequence). The V end lost 4 bases, the J end lost 9 bases, and 11 bases lay between the germline ends.

V gene TRBV30 combines with J gene TRBJ2-7, with D unresolved. CDR1 and CDR2 (germline): GTSNPN, SVGIG (reference sequence). V was pared by 3 bases and J by 0 bases, with 9 bases between. CDR3 length: 13 residues. In DNA, the CDR3 is TGTGCCTGGAGGACACTCAGCTCCTACGAGCAGTACTTC. Translated: CAWRTLSSYEQYF.

The V gene is TRBV12-3 or TRBV12-4, the J gene TRBJ1-2, with 7 nucleotides matching TRBD1. The junction had 3 bases not matched to a gene; V was cut back by 5 bases and J by 3 bases. This CDR3 has 13 amino acids. The CDR3 DNA follows: TGTGCCAGCAGTCCGACAGGGTACTATGGCTACACCTTC. It specifies CASSPTGYYGYTF.

The chain joins TRBV27 to TRBJ2-7; D not certain. With 6 bases removed from V and 5 bases from J, the gap between germline ends came to 17 bases. The CDR3 sequence is 14 residues long. Looked up from germline, CDR1 is MNHEY and CDR2 is SMNVEV (reference sequence). The CDR3 DNA reads as TGTGCCAGCAGGGGAATAGGGCCGCCGGACGAGCAGTACTTC. As protein: CASRGIGPPDEQYF.

The rearrangement links TRBV19 to TRBJ2-1; the match to TRBD2 covers 9 bases. This CDR3 comprises 12 residues. The V gene's germline CDR1 is LNHDA and CDR2 SQIVND (reference sequence). V lost 7 bases to trimming and J lost 9 bases; unmatched junction nucleotides: 4. CDR3: CASTSGIFEQFF. The CDR3 DNA reads TGTGCCAGTACTAGCGGGATTTTTGAGCAGTTCTTC.

The CDR3 DNA follows: TGTGCCAGCAGCCAAGAGTCTAGCGGGGGCTACAATGAGCAGTTCTTC. Translating gives CASSQESSGGYNEQFF. V usage is TRBV4-2 and J usage is TRBJ2-1; TRBD2 aligns across 10 bases. The ends lost 0 bases at V and 3 bases at J; junction bases unmatched: 2. Germline CDR1 and CDR2: LGHNA and YNFKEQ. CDR3 length: 16 residues.